This section outlines one T cell receptor beta chain sequence together with its context. The germline V gene has CDR1 SEHNR and CDR2 FQNEAQ (reference sequence). The CDR3 runs 15 residues. V was cut by 1 base and J by 9 bases, with 16 bases left in between. The data derive from a study of PD-L1 blockade in urothelial cancer. The data were produced by immunoSEQ multiplex PCR, yet TCRdb's version contains in-frame clones alone and is incomplete. Counted here are 85,000 to 90,000 clones, around 89% occurring once; the ten biggest clones make up about 1%. Indicated time point: pretreatment peripheral blood.

This chain joins TRBV7-9 and TRBJ2-1; no definite D call. The sequence was collected from a woman older than 75 with urothelial cancer. The sequences come from PBMCs, collected around atezolizumab (anti-PD-L1) treatment. This CDR3 is CASSLGRLEGGEQFF. The CDR3 coding sequence is TGTGCCAGCAGCTTAGGACGGCTAGAAGGTGGTGAGCAGTTCTTC.